Following are 22 T cell receptor beta chains from one sample sequenced in a study of response to subunit inactivated influenza vaccine. One entry per CDR3 protein results from TCRdb running MiXCR on the RT-PCR reads. The sample has over 650,000 distinct CDR3 sequences, under 20% seen once. The material was PBMCs from blood, obtained about 5 days after vaccination. All receptors derive from a man aged 50-60 years who received an inactivated influenza vaccine.

This clonotype appeared many times. This chain connects TRBV7-9 to TRBJ1-1; 7 bases map to TRBD1. The V and J ends lost 6 bases and 4 bases, in that order; junction bases with no gene match: 5. The CDR3 contains 13 residues. Per germline, CDR1 SEHNR and CDR2 FQNEAQ (reference sequence). CDR3 protein: CASRRQGGTEAFF. CDR3 in DNA: TGTGCCAGCAGACGACAGGGTGGCACTGAAGCTTTCTTT.

The sample holds many counts of this clonotype. The chain employs TRBV29-1 and TRBJ2-7; TRBD1 agrees at 7 bases. Unmatched junction bases numbered 6, after V lost 7 bases and J lost 3 bases. The CDR3 runs 12 residues. Germline loops: CDR1 SQVTM, CDR2 ANQGSEA. In nucleotides, the CDR3 is TGCAGCGGGACCGGGACAGACTACGAGCAGTACTTC. It translates to CSGTGTDYEQYF.

The J gene is TRBJ1-5, the V gene TRBV6-5; TRBD1 might be the D (5 bases). Germline V gene sequence: CDR1 MNHEY, CDR2 SVGAGI. This CDR3 has 15 amino acids. The V end was cut by 4 bases, the J end by 4 bases, with 14 bases between. CDR3 DNA sequence: TGTGCCAGCAGTTCTGACAGCCACCCAAATCAGCCCCAGCATTTT. It codes for CASSSDSHPNQPQHF.

In its sample, this clonotype was seen many times. The gene calls are TRBV5-1 and TRBJ1-6; the D is unclear. This CDR3 region has 12 residues. With 3 bases removed from V and 10 bases from J, the gap between germline ends came to 8 bases. CDR1 is SGHRS, CDR2 YFSETQ, per germline. In DNA, the CDR3 is TGCGCCAGCAGCTCTGGCGACTCACCCCTCCACTTT. It encodes CASSSGDSPLHF.

The chain recombines TRBV24-1 with TRBJ2-3, with 14 bases identical to TRBD2. V dropped 2 bases and J dropped 1; count of bases not matched to a gene: 4. This CDR3 is built from 18 residues. Looked up from germline, CDR1 is KGHDR and CDR2 is SFDVKD. The CDR3, as DNA: TGTGCCACCAGTGATTCCGGGACTAGCGGGAGCGGCACAGATACGCAGTATTTT. It translates to CATSDSGTSGSGTDTQYF.

The J gene is TRBJ2-3, the V gene TRBV18; 8 bases line up with TRBD1. Germline values: CDR1 KGHSH, CDR2 LQKENI. V was pared by 3 bases and J by 4 bases, with 6 bases of the junction left unmatched. The CDR3 covers 15 residues. CDR3 in amino acids: CASSPPGQGSDTQYF. The CDR3 nucleotides read TGTGCCAGCTCACCCCCCGGACAGGGATCAGATACGCAGTATTTT.

This clonotype was detected ten times or more. The V and J genes are TRBV20-1 and TRBJ2-1; TRBD2 aligns across 8 bases. Per the germline V gene, CDR1 is DFQATT and CDR2 is SNEGSKA (reference sequence). J lost 8 bases, V lost 4 bases, and 10 bases had no gene match. There are 14 residues in the CDR3. The CDR3 reads CSATPGLAGYEQFF. CDR3 nucleotides: TGCAGTGCTACCCCCGGGCTAGCGGGTTATGAGCAGTTCTTC.

In this sample, this clonotype turned up a few times. The chain has TRBV28 and TRBJ2-7; no definite D call. V gave up 6 bases and J gave up 3 bases, with 21 bases separating them. Germline CDR1 reads MDHEN; CDR2 reads SYDVKM. The CDR3 length is 16 residues. The DNA of the CDR3 is TGTGCCAGCAGCCCCCGACTCGGACCCCGCTTCTACGAGCAGTACTTC. It encodes CASSPRLGPRFYEQYF.

This clonotype came up a few times. In nucleotides, the CDR3 is TGCGCCAGCAGCACGAGCCGGACAGCCTACGAGCAGTACTTC. Protein: CASSTSRTAYEQYF. The V and J genes are TRBV5-1 and TRBJ2-7; D perhaps matches TRBD1 (6 bases). The CDR3 contains 14 residues. Germline CDR1 is SGHRS and CDR2 is YFSETQ. The V gene lost 4 bases and the J gene lost 2 bases, with 13 bases spanning the gap.

In this sample, this clonotype turned up a few times. The chain uses TRBV7-9 and TRBJ2-7, with a tentative D call TRBD2 (6 bases). The CDR3 consists of 14 residues. Trimming stripped 7 bases from V and 2 bases from J, with 15 bases between. CDR1 SEHNR and CDR2 FQNEAQ come from the germline V gene (reference sequence). The CDR3 DNA is TGTGCCAGCACCCGAGGAGGGGTCGCCTACGAGCAGTACTTC. It codes for CASTRGGVAYEQYF. The full variable domain, in which reference TRBV7-9 and TRBJ2-7 provide the parts outside the CDR3, is DTGVSQNPRHKITKRGQNVTFRCDPISEHNRLYWYRQTLGQGPEFLTYFQNEAQLEKSRLLSDRFSAERPKGSFSTLEIQRTEQGDSAMYLCASTRGGVAYEQYFGPGTRLTVT.

In its sample, this clonotype was seen many times. This chain uses TRBV10-3 with TRBJ1-2, with 9 bases identical to TRBD1. Unmatched junction bases numbered 14, after V lost 5 bases and J lost 4 bases. The length of the CDR3 is 17 residues. Looked up from germline, CDR1 is ENHRY and CDR2 is SYGVKD. DNA for the CDR3: TGTGCCATCAGTCCCGGGACAGGGAAGGAAGGCGGCTATGGCTACACCTTC. It codes for CAISPGTGKEGGYGYTF.

This clonotype has just a few counts. The rearrangement joins TRBV7-2 to TRBJ1-2; no clear D gene. In germline, CDR1 is SGHTA, CDR2 FQGNSA. CDR3 size: 14 residues. Trimming took 5 bases from V and 4 from J, leaving 14 bases between them. This chain's CDR3 is CASSIPGILYGYTF. CDR3 coding DNA: TGTGCCAGCAGCATTCCCGGGATCCTCTATGGCTACACCTTC.

The chain has TRBV10-2 and TRBJ2-5, with 9 positions matching TRBD2. The CDR3 covers 16 residues. The V segment lost 10 bases and the J segment 7 bases; nucleotides outside the gene matches: 19. Germline CDR1 is WSHSY and CDR2 is SAAADI. In nucleotides, the CDR3 is TGCGCCACCCAGGGTCTAGCGGGGTCCTCGTCCGGGACCCAGTACTTC. It yields the protein CATQGLAGSSSGTQYF.

This clonotype was seen more than once but under ten times. V is TRBV5-5 and J is TRBJ1-1; D may be TRBD1 (6 bases). The length of the CDR3 is 14 residues. V was clipped by 5 bases and J by 5 bases, with 16 bases between them. Germline assignment: CDR1 SGHKS and CDR2 YYEKEE (reference sequence). DNA of the CDR3: TGTGCCAGCAGATCCTTAACAGGGAATACTGAAGCTTTCTTT. Protein: CASRSLTGNTEAFF. Supplemented by reference TRBV5-5 and TRBJ1-1, the full variable domain reads DAGVTQSPTHLIKTRGQQVTLRCSPISGHKSVSWYQQVLGQGPQFIFQYYEKEERGRGNFPDRFSARQFPNYSSELNVNALLLGDSALYLCASRSLTGNTEAFFGQGTRLTVV.

This clonotype turned up a few times. This chain joins TRBV7-9 and TRBJ2-3; 15 bases fit TRBD2. The CDR3 is 17 amino acids. Germline V gene lookup returns CDR1 SEHNR and CDR2 FQNEAQ (reference sequence). Losses at the gene ends were 5 bases for V and 3 bases for J; bases not matched to a gene: 6. This chain's CDR3 is CASSPGLAGGRTDTQYF. The CDR3 nucleotides read TGTGCCAGCAGCCCCGGACTAGCGGGAGGGCGGACAGATACGCAGTATTTT.

This chain links TRBV7-2 with TRBJ2-4; weak D call: TRBD1 (6 bases). There are 16 residues in the CDR3. In germline, CDR1 is SGHTA, CDR2 FQGNSA. The germline V and J ends were trimmed by 4 bases and 2 bases, with 15 bases remaining between them. CDR3 DNA sequence: TGTGCCAGCAGCTACCAGGGGACGATTTCCAAAAACATTCAGTACTTC. It is translated as CASSYQGTISKNIQYF.

V and J are TRBV5-5 and TRBJ2-2; TRBD2 matches 14 bases. The V gene's germline CDR1 is SGHKS and CDR2 YYEKEE (reference sequence). The CDR3 totals 18 residues. V was pared by 0 bases and J by 3 bases, with 4 bases of the junction left unmatched. This CDR3 is CASSLVGTSGSHTGELFF. The CDR3 DNA reads TGTGCCAGCAGCTTGGTTGGGACTAGCGGGAGCCACACCGGGGAGCTGTTTTTT.

This clonotype was detected many times. The chain couples TRBV20-1 to TRBJ2-1, with TRBD2 identical over 9 bases. Unmatched junction bases numbered 9, after V lost 2 bases and J lost 7 bases. From germline, CDR1 is DFQATT and CDR2 SNEGSKA (reference sequence). This CDR3 contains 15 residues. The CDR3 region has the DNA TGCAGTGCTAGAAGGGCGGGAGGGCGGTCGAATGAGCAGTTCTTC. It codes for CSARRAGGRSNEQFF.

The V call is TRBV13, the J call TRBJ2-5; D gene unclear. The CDR3 has 14 amino acids. Germline V gene data show CDR1 as PRHDT and CDR2 as FYEKMQ (reference sequence). Trimming took 0 bases from V and 7 from J, leaving 12 bases between them. The CDR3, as DNA: TGTGCCAGCAGCTTAGGGGACCTTGACGTGACCCAGTACTTC. Translating it yields CASSLGDLDVTQYF.

The rearrangement links TRBV12-5 to TRBJ2-5; 8 positions match TRBD1. Germline V gives CDR1 LGHNT, CDR2 FRNRAP. CDR3 length: 16 amino acids. V shed 2 bases, J shed 2 bases, and the junction held 7 bases outside the gene matches. CDR3: CASGLSTGAAQETQYF. The CDR3 region has the DNA TGTGCTAGTGGTTTGTCGACAGGGGCTGCACAAGAGACCCAGTACTTC.

The rearrangement joins TRBV6-5 to TRBJ2-2; TRBD1 might be the D (6 bases). Between the trimmed V and J ends, which lost 2 bases and 3 bases, there was a span of 10 bases. The CDR3 runs to 15 residues. Per germline, CDR1 MNHEY and CDR2 SVGAGI. The CDR3 spells CASSYGRGYTGELFF. The CDR3 DNA sequence: TGTGCCAGCAGTTACGGAAGGGGGTACACCGGGGAGCTGTTTTTT.

The gene calls are TRBV28 and TRBJ2-3; 8 bases align to TRBD1. Looked up from germline, CDR1 is MDHEN and CDR2 is SYDVKM. With 7 bases clipped from V and 2 bases from J, the junction kept 5 bases outside the gene matches. This CDR3 spans 14 amino acids. In DNA form, the CDR3 reads TGTGCCAGCATCAGGGGGCCTAACACAGATACGCAGTATTTT. Translated: CASIRGPNTDTQYF.